A single T cell receptor (beta chain) is shown here with its context. The CDR3 spans 16 residues. Trimming took 0 bases from V and 0 from J, leaving 11 bases between them. Germline assignment: CDR1 LNHDA and CDR2 SQIVND (reference sequence). These data come from a study of blood T cell repertoires in COVID-19. Study-level background: The study drew acute and convalescent COVID-19 samples from the United States, Italy and Spain. Sample material is recorded as cDNA or gDNA derived from T cells, B-cell-depleted T cells, or PBMCs.

TCRdb's copy holds only in-frame clones and misses some; the assay was immunoSEQ multiplex PCR. The sample holds about 45,000 clones; around four fifths are singletons and the top ten take less than 7%. This TCR derives from an elderly woman with acute or convalescent COVID-19. The chain uses TRBV19 and TRBJ1-1, with a possible D match to TRBD1 (5 bases). Sequencing input: peripheral blood. The CDR3 DNA reads as TGTGCCAGTAGTATAGATCCAAGGGGTTTGAACACTGAAGCTTTCTTT. This gives the protein CASSIDPRGLNTEAFF.